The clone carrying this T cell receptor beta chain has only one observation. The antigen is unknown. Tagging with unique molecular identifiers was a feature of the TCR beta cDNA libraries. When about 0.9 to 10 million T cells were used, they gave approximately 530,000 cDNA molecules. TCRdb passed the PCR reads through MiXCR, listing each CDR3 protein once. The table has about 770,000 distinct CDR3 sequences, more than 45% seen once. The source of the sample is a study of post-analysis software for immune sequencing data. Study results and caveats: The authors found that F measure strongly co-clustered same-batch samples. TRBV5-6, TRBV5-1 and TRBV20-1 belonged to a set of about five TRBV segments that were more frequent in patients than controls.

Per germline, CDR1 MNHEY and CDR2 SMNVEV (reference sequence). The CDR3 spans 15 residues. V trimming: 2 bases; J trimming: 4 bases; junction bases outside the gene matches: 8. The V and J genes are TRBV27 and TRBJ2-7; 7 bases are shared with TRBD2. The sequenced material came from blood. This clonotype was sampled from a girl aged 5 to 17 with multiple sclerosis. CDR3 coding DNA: TGTGCCAGCAGTTTAGGCGGGCTAGCGGTATACGAGCAGTACTTC. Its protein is CASSLGGLAVYEQYF.